This TCR beta chain stems from a study of shared clonotypes between healthy human individuals (dated by TCRdb to the early 2020s). Background for the entire study: The cohort included three men and a couple of women between 18 and 49 years of age. To estimate repertoire size and how much clonotypes are shared between individuals, the study performed deep sequencing of blood TCR repertoires from five healthy adults. To increase sequencing depth and limit assay-specific biases, TCR repertoire library preparation and sequencing were carried out by different laboratories using diverse techniques. Each donor's leukapheresis produced roughly between roughly 0.9 and 8.9 billion PBMCs.

The paper's findings and limits, for the study overall: The genetic and exposure-history diversity represented was limited by the small number of donors. Pairwise subsampling indicated that sequencing depth was expected to affect the degree of clonotype sharing among donors. Sampling was restricted to blood, and TCR repertoires in tissue are likely to differ from TCR repertoires in blood.

A word on this clone: The antigen it recognizes is unknown. Base-call qualities are not available, and no considerably larger clone is one nucleotide away.

Using the deep immunoSEQ assay, TCR CDR3 regions were amplified from genomic DNA by multiplex PCR. Genomic DNA extracted from each cell subset was distributed evenly over all wells of several immunoSEQ 96-well plates, and each plate served as one replicate. For unsorted PBMC, 250 to 300 ng of genomic DNA, equivalent to around 30,000 T cell genomes, went into each replicate PCR. Ten immunoSEQ deep assay plates were used to sequence unsorted PBMC genomic DNA. The purified libraries were quantified using a Qubit 3.0 fluorometer, sized with a Bioanalyzer 2100, and then quantified again using the KAPA Library Quantification kit. Every immunoSEQ 96-well plate was sequenced on a separate single-read 150-cycle Illumina NextSeq 550 flow cell. Processing in the source paper ran as follows. The immunoSEQ output contained only junctional sequences without quality scores, so filtering could not match that applied to full-length reads. Sequences were annotated with PyIR, a Python wrapper for IgBLAST v1.9, and V/J genes and CDR3 were assigned using IMGT germline references. Any read was removed if the V/J assignment was weak (E-value above 1e-6), the CDR3 was missing, or the read contained stop codons, out-of-frame junctions, or ambiguous translated residues. V3J clonotypes were defined as sequences sharing the same inferred V gene, J gene, and CDR3 amino acid sequence. Percentage overlap between repertoires was computed as shared unique clonotypes divided by the size of the smaller repertoire. Richness of each repertoire was evaluated using RTK rarefaction, the Chao1 estimator, and Recon v2.1 estimates of unobserved clonotypes. This is the immuneACCESS table as TCRdb keeps it, with only in-frame sequences that have V and J called. A part of the clones is gone; compared with another copy, unresolved V genes explain less than half, and the rest is unexplained. The V and J calls and the clone size are those of that table, but D and trimming were determined from the DNA. The sample records over 400,000 clones, roughly 80% of which are singletons. More than 9.5% of the sample goes to the ten largest clones.

Healthy HIV-negative adults with no recently reported acute infections or vaccinations were included as donors. Only Caucasian adults living in Nashville, Tennessee, USA were represented among the donors. For unsorted samples, tens of millions of PBMCs were counted, and genomic DNA was extracted using the QIAamp DNA Blood Mini kit. Blood was obtained by leukapheresis, after which PBMCs were separated by Ficoll-Histopaque density gradient centrifugation and cryopreserved in liquid nitrogen vapor phase. Sequencing was done on a sample of PBMCs. The clonotype was recovered from a woman aged 40 to 49 in good health. Some clones in this sample may be carry-over from other donors' samples.

The sequence in DNA is TGTGCCAGTAGGGGGACTAGCGGGAGAGGCCGGGGAGATACGCAGTATTTT. It encodes CASRGTSGRGRGDTQYF. The chain uses TRBV19 and TRBJ2-3; the junction holds 14 bases that match TRBD2. V lost 6 bases and J lost 5 bases, and the count of bases not matched to a germline gene is 10. The CDR3 starts with the cysteine, ends with the phenylalanine, and has 17 residues. Only CDR3 DNA is held: 51 bases, read in frame from base 1. From a lookup of the germline V gene (reference sequence), CDR1 and CDR2 are LNHDA and SQIVND.